What follows are 10 T cell receptor beta chains derived from one specimen sequenced in a study of shared clonotypes between healthy human individuals. Method: immunoSEQ multiplex PCR; TCRdb's copy keeps in-frame clones and lacks some. The sample yields 2 million to 2.5 million clones, around 93% seen once. The sample was naive CD4+ T cells from PBMCs. Subset indicated: CD45RA+ positively selected. The receptors were gathered from a man in his late teens or twenties in good health. Some clones in this sample may be carry-over from other donors' samples.

This sequence joins TRBV9 and TRBJ2-1, with D uncertain. This CDR3 contains 15 residues. Germline V gene sequence: CDR1 SGDLS, CDR2 YYNGEE. V was shortened by 3 bases and J by 0 bases, with 10 bases between the two germline ends. The CDR3 DNA follows: TGTGCCAGCAGCGGACCTAGAGACTCCTACAATGAGCAGTTCTTC. Translated, it gives CASSGPRDSYNEQFF. Full variable domain (rest looked up from reference TRBV9 and TRBJ2-1): DSGVTQTPKHLITATGQRVTLRCSPRSGDLSVYWYQQSLDQGLQFLIQYYNGEERAKGNILERFSAQQFPDLHSELNLSSLELGDSALYFCASSGPRDSYNEQFFGPGTRLTVL.

V and J are TRBV5-1 and TRBJ1-2; D gene ambiguous. Trimming pared 4 bases from V and 2 bases from J, leaving 6 bases between. The germline gives CDR1 SGHRS, CDR2 YFSETQ. The CDR3 has 12 amino acids. Written as DNA, the CDR3 is TGCGCCAGCAGCAGCACCAACTATGGCTACACCTTC. As protein: CASSSTNYGYTF.

V usage is TRBV7-9 and J usage is TRBJ2-3; D is unclear. The CDR3 runs 19 residues. Germline CDR1 reads SEHNR; CDR2 reads FQNEAQ (reference sequence). Between the trimmed V and J ends, which lost 5 bases and 0 bases, there was a span of 24 bases. DNA of the CDR3: TGTGCCAGCAGCGCCATACCTCCACGAAACCCCGTGAGCACAGATACGCAGTATTTT. This codes for CASSAIPPRNPVSTDTQYF.

The sample holds one count of this clone. Compared with germline, one end of the junction differs, possibly owing to a read error. This chain uses TRBV7-8 with TRBJ1-2; perhaps TRBD1 as D (5 bases). The length of the CDR3 is 15 residues. The germline CDR1 and CDR2 sequences are SGHVS and FQNEAQ. CDR3 sequence reads: CASSRTGTERYGYTF. CDR3 DNA sequence: TGCGCCAGCAGCCGGACCGGGACGGAGCGCTATGGCTACACCTTC.

CDR3 DNA: TGCAGCGTTGGGGTGGTCAGGGCTTACAATGAGCAGTTCTTC. Its translation is CSVGVVRAYNEQFF. The gene calls are TRBV29-1 and TRBJ2-1; a possible D gene is TRBD1 (5 bases). The CDR3 has 14 amino acids. V gave up 4 bases and J gave up 4 bases, with 14 bases separating them. Germline-derived CDR1 and CDR2 are SQVTM and ANQGSEA.

The chain links TRBV4-3 to TRBJ2-2; tentative D call: TRBD1 (6 bases). Germline V lookup: CDR1 LGHNA, CDR2 YSLEER. The CDR3 is made up of 15 amino acids. V was trimmed by 1 base and J by 7 bases, leaving 13 bases between them. The CDR3 loop reads CASSQGNRVGGELFF. CDR3 coding DNA: TGCGCCAGCAGCCAAGGTAACAGGGTAGGCGGGGAGCTGTTTTTT.

V and J are TRBV9 and TRBJ2-3; tentative D call: TRBD2 (5 bases). Deletions cut 0 bases from V and 2 bases from J, with 10 bases between. The germline V gene encodes CDR1 SGDLS and CDR2 YYNGEE. The length of the CDR3 is 15 residues. CDR3 loop: CASSVGIAHTDTQYF. As DNA, the CDR3 is TGTGCCAGCAGCGTAGGAATAGCGCACACAGATACGCAGTATTTT.

CDR3 sequence reads: CASSWTTTGGTEAFF. In DNA form, the CDR3 reads TGTGCCAGCAGCTGGACGACGACAGGGGGGACTGAAGCTTTCTTT. The chain has TRBV5-4 and TRBJ1-1; 9 bases match TRBD1. V was pared by 3 bases and J by 5 bases, with 8 bases of the junction left unmatched. The CDR3 is made up of 15 amino acids. Germline V CDR1 and CDR2: SGHNT, YYREEE (reference sequence).

This sequence joins TRBV9 and TRBJ2-6, with 13 bases aligning to TRBD2. CDR3 size: 18 residues. V was pared by 0 bases and J by 3 bases, with 3 bases of the junction left unmatched. Looked up from germline, CDR1 is SGDLS and CDR2 is YYNGEE. The CDR3 here is CASSVGTSGRGGANVLTF. For the CDR3, the DNA is TGTGCCAGCAGCGTAGGGACTAGCGGGAGAGGTGGGGCCAACGTCCTGACTTTC.

For this clone: The junction differs from germline at one of its ends, possibly a read error. The V call is TRBV6-5, the J call TRBJ2-1, with TRBD2 as a possible D gene (5 bases). The CDR3 loop spans 12 amino acids. Germline lookup yields CDR1 MNHEY and CDR2 SVGAGI. The CDR3 coding sequence is TGCGCAGCGGTGAGCTCCTACAATGAGCAGTTCTTC. Its protein is CAAVSSYNEQFF.